This entry lists 14 T cell receptor beta chains sequenced from one sample in a study of CD8 T cells in Susac syndrome. With random hexamers, reverse transcription was performed on 0.5 to 1 ug of RNA. A single record per CDR3 protein comes from TCRdb applying MiXCR to the immunoSEQ multiplex PCR reads. This table has some 47,000 distinct CDR3 sequences, 85% to 95% appearing once. What was sequenced was CD8+ T cells from PBMCs. These receptors all come from a human donor in good health.

The chain combines TRBV5-6 with TRBJ2-7; D perhaps matches TRBD2 (5 bases). Trimming shortened V by 0 bases and J by 2 bases, and 9 bases separated the two germline ends. CDR1 and CDR2 (germline): SGHDT, YYEEEE. The CDR3 sequence is 14 residues long. The CDR3 is CASSLGLSAYEQYF. CDR3 bases: TGTGCCAGCAGCTTGGGTCTTAGCGCCTACGAGCAGTACTTC.

The chain links TRBV20-1 to TRBJ1-5, with 9 bases aligning to TRBD1. The V and J ends lost 5 bases and 4 bases, in that order; junction bases with no gene match: 9. Germline-derived CDR1 and CDR2 are DFQATT and SNEGSKA (reference sequence). There are 15 residues in the CDR3. The CDR3 here is CSASPGTGFNQPQHF. Here the CDR3 DNA reads TGCAGTGCTTCCCCCGGGACAGGGTTTAATCAGCCCCAGCATTTT.

The rearrangement joins TRBV14 to TRBJ2-3, with 12 bases aligning to TRBD2. V gave up 4 bases and J gave up 0 bases; unmatched junction bases: 8. The CDR3 has 18 residues. Germline V lookup: CDR1 SGHDN, CDR2 FVKESK. The CDR3 loop is CASSPPSGRASSTDTQYF. For the CDR3, the DNA is TGTGCCAGCAGCCCCCCTAGCGGGAGGGCCTCTAGCACAGATACGCAGTATTTT.

V is TRBV11-2 and J is TRBJ2-1, with D possibly being TRBD1 (5 bases). Per the germline V gene, CDR1 is SGHAT and CDR2 is FQNNGV. V gave up 1 base and J gave up 0 bases, with 10 bases separating them. The CDR3 has 16 amino acids. CDR3 sequence: CASSLVRQGSYNEQFF. CDR3 coding DNA: TGTGCCAGCAGCTTAGTTCGGCAGGGCTCCTACAATGAGCAGTTCTTC.

CDR3: CSSSREYRGDEQFF. CDR3 DNA: TGCAGCTCCTCGCGGGAGTATCGAGGTGATGAGCAGTTCTTC. The chain employs TRBV29-1 and TRBJ2-1; TRBD2 matches at 7 bases. The trim removed 8 bases at V and 8 bases at J, leaving 15 bases unmatched. CDR3 length: 14 amino acids. Germline V lookup: CDR1 SQVTM, CDR2 ANQGSEA.

V usage is TRBV20-1 and J usage is TRBJ1-1, with D maybe TRBD1 (6 bases). Trimming took off 8 bases at V and 11 bases at J, with 21 bases between the two ends. This CDR3 is 12 amino acids long. The germline V gene has CDR1 DFQATT and CDR2 SNEGSKA (reference sequence). CDR3 sequence (DNA): TGCAGTCCTCTCACGAGGGGGATTGAGGCTTTCTTT. Its protein product is CSPLTRGIEAFF.

The V gene is TRBV9, the J gene TRBJ2-3; 9 nucleotides align to TRBD2. There are 16 residues in the CDR3. J lost 2 bases, V lost 0 bases, and 4 bases had no gene match. From germline, CDR1 is SGDLS and CDR2 YYNGEE. The DNA of the CDR3 is TGTGCCAGCAGCGTAGGGAGCGGGGGGCCCACAGATACGCAGTATTTT. As protein: CASSVGSGGPTDTQYF.

This chain connects TRBV20-1 to TRBJ1-1; 7 positions match TRBD1. In germline, CDR1 is DFQATT, CDR2 SNEGSKA (reference sequence). The CDR3 loop spans 13 amino acids. With V trimmed by 6 bases and J by 6 bases, 10 bases remained unmatched. CDR3 sequence (DNA): TGCAGTGCCCCCGACAGGGATAGACCTGAAGCTTTCTTT. Its protein product is CSAPDRDRPEAFF.

V and J are TRBV29-1 and TRBJ2-1, with 10 bases identical to TRBD1. V shed 6 bases and J 7 bases; nucleotides not matched to a gene: 6. CDR3 length: 13 amino acids. CDR1 is SQVTM, CDR2 ANQGSEA, per germline. This CDR3 reads CSVDRGLVNEQFF. The CDR3 DNA follows: TGCAGCGTAGACAGGGGGCTGGTGAATGAGCAGTTCTTC.

The rearrangement links TRBV29-1 to TRBJ2-2; possible D gene TRBD2, 7 bases. The ends were cut back, 4 bases at V and 4 bases at J, with 16 bases in the middle. This CDR3 contains 15 residues. The germline V gene encodes CDR1 SQVTM and CDR2 ANQGSEA. The CDR3 loop is CSVGGGGTGTGELFF. The DNA of the CDR3 is TGCAGCGTTGGGGGGGGCGGTACTGGCACCGGGGAGCTGTTTTTT.

This chain links TRBV19 with TRBJ2-7; 10 nucleotides line up with TRBD2. V was pared by 1 base and J by 3 bases, with 0 bases of the junction left unmatched. Germline-derived CDR1 and CDR2 are LNHDA and SQIVND (reference sequence). This CDR3 spans 14 amino acids. The chain's CDR3 is CASSIASGSYEQYF. CDR3 nucleotide sequence: TGTGCCAGTAGTATAGCTAGCGGGAGCTACGAGCAGTACTTC.

V is TRBV30 and J is TRBJ2-5; D gene ambiguous. The CDR3 has 12 amino acids. Germline V lookup: CDR1 GTSNPN, CDR2 SVGIG (reference sequence). The V and J ends lost 0 bases and 3 bases respectively, with 5 bases between them. This CDR3 is CAWSVVEETQYF. In DNA form, the CDR3 reads TGTGCCTGGAGTGTTGTGGAAGAGACCCAGTACTTC.

The chain recombines TRBV9 with TRBJ1-2; a possible D gene is TRBD1 (6 bases). Germline V CDR1 and CDR2: SGDLS, YYNGEE. The CDR3 runs to 15 residues. Trimming removed 1 base from V and 6 bases from J, with 16 bases in between. The DNA for the CDR3 is TGTGCCAGCAGCGTAACCTCCGACAGGCATCATGGCTACACCTTC. This sequence encodes CASSVTSDRHHGYTF.

This chain links TRBV2 with TRBJ2-7; 11 bases are shared with TRBD1. The CDR3 sequence is 14 residues long. Germline CDR1 reads SNHLY; CDR2 reads FYNNEI. The V segment lost 8 bases and the J segment 0 bases; nucleotides outside the gene matches: 3. The CDR3 DNA follows: TGTGCCAGCGGAGGGACAGGGGGCTCCTACGAGCAGTACTTC. As protein: CASGGTGGSYEQYF.